This T cell receptor beta chain comes out of a study of cytomegalovirus exposure and HLA in healthy donors. Primers for the PCR totalled 60 Vbeta and 13 Jbeta. Only in-frame clones appear in the TCRdb table, and some are missing; sequencing was by immunoSEQ multiplex PCR. The table has 210,000 or so clones, over 75% seen once; the top ten hold under 0.6%. The CDR3 has 18 residues. Per germline, CDR1 SGHTA and CDR2 FQGNSA. V gave up 5 bases and J gave up 0 bases; unmatched junction bases: 10. The TCR was taken from a boy aged 5-17 years in good health and CMV-seronegative. The chain couples TRBV7-2 to TRBJ2-6; 7 nucleotides line up with TRBD2. The source material was PBMCs. The CDR3 loop reads CASSPRGLSFSGANVLTF. The CDR3 DNA follows: TGTGCCAGCAGCCCCCGGGGACTATCTTTCTCTGGGGCCAACGTCCTGACTTTC.